This TCR beta chain was retrieved from a study of shared clonotypes between healthy human individuals. The CDR3 consists of 14 residues. CDR1 and CDR2 (germline): SGHRS, YFSETQ. V lost 1 base, J lost 4 bases, and 9 bases lay in between. From CD4+ cells came CD45RA+ naive and CD45RA-negative memory subsets. Profiling relied on immunoSEQ multiplex PCR, and the TCRdb table lists in-frame clones only, not all of them. The sample lists about 2.3 million clones, 85% to 95% occurring once. Sequencing input: naive CD4+ T cells from PBMCs. Documented subset: CD45RA+ positively selected. This TCR was recovered from a man aged 18 to 30 in good health. Some clones in this sample may be carry-over from other donors' samples. This chain joins TRBV5-1 and TRBJ2-1; D tentatively fits TRBD1 or TRBD2 (5 bases each). The CDR3 coding sequence is TGCGCCAGCAGCTTGCAAGAGGGGTACAATGAGCAGTTCTTC. Protein: CASSLQEGYNEQFF. The whole variable domain, filled in from reference TRBV5-1 and TRBJ2-1, reads KAGVTQTPRYLIKTRGQQVTLSCSPISGHRSVSWYQQTPGQGLQFLFEYFSETQRNKGNFPGRFSGRQFSNSRSEMNVSTLELGDSALYLCASSLQEGYNEQFFGPGTRLTVL.